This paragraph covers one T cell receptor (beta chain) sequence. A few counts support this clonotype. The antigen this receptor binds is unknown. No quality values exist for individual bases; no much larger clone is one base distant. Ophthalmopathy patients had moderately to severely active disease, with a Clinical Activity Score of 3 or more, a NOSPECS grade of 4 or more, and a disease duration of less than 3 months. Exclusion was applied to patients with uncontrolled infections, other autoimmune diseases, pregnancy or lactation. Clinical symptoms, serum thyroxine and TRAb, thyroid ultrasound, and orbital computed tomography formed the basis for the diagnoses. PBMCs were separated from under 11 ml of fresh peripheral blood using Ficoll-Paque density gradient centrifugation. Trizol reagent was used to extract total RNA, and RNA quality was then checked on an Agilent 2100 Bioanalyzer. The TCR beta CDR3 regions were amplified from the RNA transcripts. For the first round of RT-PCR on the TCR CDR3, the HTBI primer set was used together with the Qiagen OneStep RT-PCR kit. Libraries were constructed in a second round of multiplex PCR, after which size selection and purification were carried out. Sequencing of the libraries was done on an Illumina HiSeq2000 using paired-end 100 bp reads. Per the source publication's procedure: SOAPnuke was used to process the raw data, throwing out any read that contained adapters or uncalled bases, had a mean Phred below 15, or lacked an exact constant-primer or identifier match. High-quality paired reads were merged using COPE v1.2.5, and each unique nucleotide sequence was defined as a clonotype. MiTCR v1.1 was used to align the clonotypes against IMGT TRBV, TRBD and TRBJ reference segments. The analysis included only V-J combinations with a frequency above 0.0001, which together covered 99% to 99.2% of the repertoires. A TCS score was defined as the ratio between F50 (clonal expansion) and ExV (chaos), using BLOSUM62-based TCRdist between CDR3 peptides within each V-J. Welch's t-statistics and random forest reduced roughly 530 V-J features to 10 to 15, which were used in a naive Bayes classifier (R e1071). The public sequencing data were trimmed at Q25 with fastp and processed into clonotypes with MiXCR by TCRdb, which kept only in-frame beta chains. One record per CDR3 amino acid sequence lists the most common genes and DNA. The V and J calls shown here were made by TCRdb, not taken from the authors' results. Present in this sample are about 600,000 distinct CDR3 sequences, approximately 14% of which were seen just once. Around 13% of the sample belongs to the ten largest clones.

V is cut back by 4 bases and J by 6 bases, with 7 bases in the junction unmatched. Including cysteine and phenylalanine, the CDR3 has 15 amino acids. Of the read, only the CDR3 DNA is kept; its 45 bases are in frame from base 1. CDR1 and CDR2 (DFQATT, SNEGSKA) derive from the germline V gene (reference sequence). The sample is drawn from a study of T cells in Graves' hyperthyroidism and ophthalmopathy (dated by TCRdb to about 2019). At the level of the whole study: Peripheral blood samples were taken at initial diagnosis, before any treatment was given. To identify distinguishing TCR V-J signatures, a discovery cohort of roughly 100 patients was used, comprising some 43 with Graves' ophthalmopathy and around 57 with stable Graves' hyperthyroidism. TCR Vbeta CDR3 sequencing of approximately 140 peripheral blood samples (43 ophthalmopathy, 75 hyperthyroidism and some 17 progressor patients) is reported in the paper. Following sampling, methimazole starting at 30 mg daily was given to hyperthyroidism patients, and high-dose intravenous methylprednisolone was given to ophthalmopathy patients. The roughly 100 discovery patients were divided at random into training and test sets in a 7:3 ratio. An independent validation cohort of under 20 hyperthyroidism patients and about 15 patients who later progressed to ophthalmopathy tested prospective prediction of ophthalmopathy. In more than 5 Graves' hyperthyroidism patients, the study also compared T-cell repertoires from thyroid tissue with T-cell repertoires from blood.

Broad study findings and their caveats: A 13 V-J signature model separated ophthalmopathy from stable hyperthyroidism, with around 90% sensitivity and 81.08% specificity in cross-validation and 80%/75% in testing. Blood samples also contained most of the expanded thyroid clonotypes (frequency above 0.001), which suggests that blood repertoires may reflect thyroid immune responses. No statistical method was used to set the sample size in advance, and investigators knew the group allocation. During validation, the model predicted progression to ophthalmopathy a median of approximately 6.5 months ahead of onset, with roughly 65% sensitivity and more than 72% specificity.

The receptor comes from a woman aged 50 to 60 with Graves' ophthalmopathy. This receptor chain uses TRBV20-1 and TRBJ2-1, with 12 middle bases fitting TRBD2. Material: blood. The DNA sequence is TGCAGTGCTAAGCAACTAGCGGGAGGTATCAATGAGCAGTTCTTC. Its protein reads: CSAKQLAGGINEQFF.